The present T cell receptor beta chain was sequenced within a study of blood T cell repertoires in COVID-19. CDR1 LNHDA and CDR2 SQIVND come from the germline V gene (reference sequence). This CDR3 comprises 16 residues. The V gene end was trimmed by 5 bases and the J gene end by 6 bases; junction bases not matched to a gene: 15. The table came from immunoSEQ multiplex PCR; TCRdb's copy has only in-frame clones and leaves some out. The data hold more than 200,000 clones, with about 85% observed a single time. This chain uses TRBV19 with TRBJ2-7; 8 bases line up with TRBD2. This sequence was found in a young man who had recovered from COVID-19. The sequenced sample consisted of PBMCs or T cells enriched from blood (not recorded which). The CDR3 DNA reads TGTGCCAGTAGTCCCCTGACTAGGAGGGCGGGAGGCGAGCAGTACTTC. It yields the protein CASSPLTRRAGGEQYF.